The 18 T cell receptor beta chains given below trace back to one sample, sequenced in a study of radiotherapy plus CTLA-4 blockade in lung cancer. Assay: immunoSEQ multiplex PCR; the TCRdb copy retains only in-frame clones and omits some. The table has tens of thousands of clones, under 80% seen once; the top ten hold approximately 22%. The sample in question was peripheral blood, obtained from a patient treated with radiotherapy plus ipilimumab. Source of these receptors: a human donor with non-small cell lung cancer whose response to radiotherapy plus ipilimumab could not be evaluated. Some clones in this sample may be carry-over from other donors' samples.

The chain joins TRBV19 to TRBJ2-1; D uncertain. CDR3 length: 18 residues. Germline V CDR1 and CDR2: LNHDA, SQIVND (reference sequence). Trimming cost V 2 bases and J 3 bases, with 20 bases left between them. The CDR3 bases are TGTGCCAGTAGTATATCCCCACCCTTAGGAGCATTCTACAATGAGCAGTTCTTC. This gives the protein CASSISPPLGAFYNEQFF.

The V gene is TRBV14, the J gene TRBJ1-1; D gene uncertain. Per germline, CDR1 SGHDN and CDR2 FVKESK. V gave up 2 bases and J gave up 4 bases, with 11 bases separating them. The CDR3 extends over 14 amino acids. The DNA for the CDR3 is TGTGCCAGCAGCCAAACCCCCCGAGGCACTGAAGCTTTCTTT. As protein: CASSQTPRGTEAFF.

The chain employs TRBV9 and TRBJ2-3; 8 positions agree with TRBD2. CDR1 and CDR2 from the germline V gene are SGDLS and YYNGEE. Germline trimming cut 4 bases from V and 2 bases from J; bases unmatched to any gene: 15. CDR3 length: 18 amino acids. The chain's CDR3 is CASSPEMGAGATTDTQYF. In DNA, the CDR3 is TGTGCCAGCAGCCCAGAGATGGGAGCGGGGGCCACCACAGATACGCAGTATTTT.

CDR3 sequence (DNA): TGCGCCAGTCAGCTGATAGCGGGGGGCCGCCCTAAGCAGTTCTTC. Its translation: CASQLIAGGRPKQFF. The V and J genes are TRBV10-2 and TRBJ2-1, with 10 bases lining up with TRBD2. V shed 9 bases and J 11 bases; nucleotides not matched to a gene: 16. The germline V gene encodes CDR1 WSHSY and CDR2 SAAADI. The CDR3 totals 15 residues.

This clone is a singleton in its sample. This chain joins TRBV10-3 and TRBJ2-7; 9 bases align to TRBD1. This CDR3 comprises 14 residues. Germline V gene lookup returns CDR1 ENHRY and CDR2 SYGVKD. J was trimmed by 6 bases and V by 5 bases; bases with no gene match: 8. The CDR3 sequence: CAISPHPTGGEQYF. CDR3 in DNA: TGTGCCATCAGTCCACACCCGACAGGGGGCGAGCAGTACTTC.

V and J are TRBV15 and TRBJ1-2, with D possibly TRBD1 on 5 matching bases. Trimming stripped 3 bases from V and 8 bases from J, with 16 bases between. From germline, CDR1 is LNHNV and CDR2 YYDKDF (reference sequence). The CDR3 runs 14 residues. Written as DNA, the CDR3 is TGTGCCACCAGCAGGGCGGGAGGGGTCAACGGCTACACCTTC. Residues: CATSRAGGVNGYTF.

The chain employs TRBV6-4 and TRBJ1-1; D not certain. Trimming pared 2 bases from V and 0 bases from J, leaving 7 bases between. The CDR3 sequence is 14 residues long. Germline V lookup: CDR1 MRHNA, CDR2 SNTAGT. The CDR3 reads CASSDGRLNTEAFF. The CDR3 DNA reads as TGTGCCAGCAGTGACGGCAGGTTGAACACTGAAGCTTTCTTT.

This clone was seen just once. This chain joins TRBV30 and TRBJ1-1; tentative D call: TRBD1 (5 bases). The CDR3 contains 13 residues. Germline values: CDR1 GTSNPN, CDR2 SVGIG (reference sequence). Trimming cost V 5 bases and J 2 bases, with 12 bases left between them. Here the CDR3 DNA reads TGTGCCTGGGTGGGACTCCCCAACACTGAAGCTTTCTTT. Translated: CAWVGLPNTEAFF.

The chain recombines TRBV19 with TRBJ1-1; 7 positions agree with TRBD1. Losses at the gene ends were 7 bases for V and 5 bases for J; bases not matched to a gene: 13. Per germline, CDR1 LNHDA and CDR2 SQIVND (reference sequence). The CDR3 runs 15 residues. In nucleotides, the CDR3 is TGTGCCAGTACCAAAACCTCAGGGGGACAAACTGAAGCTTTCTTT. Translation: CASTKTSGGQTEAFF.

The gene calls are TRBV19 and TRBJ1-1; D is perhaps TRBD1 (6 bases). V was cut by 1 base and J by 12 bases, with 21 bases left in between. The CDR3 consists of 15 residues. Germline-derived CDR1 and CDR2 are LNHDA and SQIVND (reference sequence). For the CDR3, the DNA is TGTGCCAGTAGTATAGTCCAGGGGTCCGGTGGGGGAACTTTCTTT. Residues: CASSIVQGSGGGTFF.

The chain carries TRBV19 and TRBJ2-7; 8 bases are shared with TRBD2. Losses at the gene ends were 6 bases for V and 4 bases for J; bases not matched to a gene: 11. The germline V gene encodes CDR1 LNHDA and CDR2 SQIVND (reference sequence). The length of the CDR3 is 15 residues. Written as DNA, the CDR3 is TGTGCCAGTAGCCTTCCCTGGGCGGGGGGTTACGAGCAGTACTTC. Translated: CASSLPWAGGYEQYF. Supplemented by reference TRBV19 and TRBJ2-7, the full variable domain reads DGGITQSPKYLFRKEGQNVTLSCEQNLNHDAMYWYRQDPGQGLRLIYYSQIVNDFQKGDIAEGYSVSREKKESFPLTVTSAQKNPTAFYLCASSLPWAGGYEQYFGPGTRLTVT.

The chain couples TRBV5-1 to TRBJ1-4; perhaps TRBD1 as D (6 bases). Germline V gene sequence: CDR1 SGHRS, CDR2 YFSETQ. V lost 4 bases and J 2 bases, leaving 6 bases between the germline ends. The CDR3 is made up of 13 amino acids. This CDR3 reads CASSQGTNEKLFF. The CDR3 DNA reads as TGCGCCAGCAGCCAGGGGACTAATGAAAAACTGTTTTTT.

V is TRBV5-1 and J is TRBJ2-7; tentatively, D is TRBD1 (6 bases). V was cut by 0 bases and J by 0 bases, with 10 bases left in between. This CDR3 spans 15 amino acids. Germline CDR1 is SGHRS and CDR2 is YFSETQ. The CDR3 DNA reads TGCGCCAGCAGCTTGGACAGGGCCCCCTCCTACGAGCAGTACTTC. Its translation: CASSLDRAPSYEQYF.

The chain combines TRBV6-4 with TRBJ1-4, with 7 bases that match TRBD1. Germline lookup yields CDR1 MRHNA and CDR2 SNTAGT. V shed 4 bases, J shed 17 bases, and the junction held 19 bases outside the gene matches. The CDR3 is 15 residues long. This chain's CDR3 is CASSGLVQGTYLYFF. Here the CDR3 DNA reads TGTGCCAGCAGTGGCCTTGTACAGGGGACCTACTTATACTTTTTT.

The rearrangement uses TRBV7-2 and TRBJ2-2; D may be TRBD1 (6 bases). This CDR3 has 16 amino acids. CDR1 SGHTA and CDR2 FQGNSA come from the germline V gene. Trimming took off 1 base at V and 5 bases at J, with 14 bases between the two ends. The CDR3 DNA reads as TGTGCCAGCAGCTTAGGTGGGCGAGGGGGAACCGGGGAGCTGTTTTTT. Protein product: CASSLGGRGGTGELFF. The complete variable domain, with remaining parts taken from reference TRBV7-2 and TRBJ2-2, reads GAGVSQSPSNKVTEKGKDVELRCDPISGHTALYWYRQSLGQGLEFLIYFQGNSAPDKSGLPSDRFSAERTGGSVSTLTIQRTQQEDSAVYLCASSLGGRGGTGELFFGEGSRLTVL.

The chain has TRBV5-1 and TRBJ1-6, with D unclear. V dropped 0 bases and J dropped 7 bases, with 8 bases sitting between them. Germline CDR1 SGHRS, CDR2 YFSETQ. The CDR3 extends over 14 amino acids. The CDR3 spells CASSLAGPNSPLHF. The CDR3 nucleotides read TGCGCCAGCAGCTTGGCTGGCCCCAATTCACCCCTCCACTTT.

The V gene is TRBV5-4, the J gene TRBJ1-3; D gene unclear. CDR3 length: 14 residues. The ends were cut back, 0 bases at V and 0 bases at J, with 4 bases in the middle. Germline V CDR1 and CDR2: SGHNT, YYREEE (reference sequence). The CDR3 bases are TGTGCCAGCAGCTTGGGCGGCTCTGGAAACACCATATATTTT. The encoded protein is CASSLGGSGNTIYF.

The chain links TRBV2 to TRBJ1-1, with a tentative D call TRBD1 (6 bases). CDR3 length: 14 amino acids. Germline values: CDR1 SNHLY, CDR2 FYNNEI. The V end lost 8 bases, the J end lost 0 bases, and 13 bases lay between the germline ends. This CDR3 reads CASGKGTLNTEAFF. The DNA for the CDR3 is TGTGCCAGCGGGAAGGGGACATTGAACACTGAAGCTTTCTTT.